The 2 T cell receptor beta chains below were found in one sample sequenced in a study of regulatory T cells in long-lasting Graves disease. Time point here: newly diagnosed GD, antithyroid drugs for less than 3 months. There was RNA extracted from PBMCs, and the TCR library was made from it. TCR beta libraries were built with iRepertoire HTBI primers and Arm-PCR of CDR3 regions. TCRdb re-called the multiplex PCR reads through MiXCR, storing one row per CDR3 protein. The data contain about 360,000 distinct CDR3 sequences, about 16% of them singletons. The same sample was also used in a study of T cells in Graves' hyperthyroidism and ophthalmopathy.

This material consisted of peripheral blood mononuclear cells (PBMCs), taken at new diagnosis, from a patient treated with antithyroid drugs. The source is a woman aged 18-29 years with Graves disease.

The V call is TRBV10-3, the J call TRBJ1-4; possibly TRBD1 for D (5 bases). The CDR3 has 13 residues. Between the trimmed V and J ends, which lost 8 bases and 4 bases, there was a span of 11 bases. Per germline, CDR1 ENHRY and CDR2 SYGVKD. The CDR3 loop is CAIGAGSNEKLFF. CDR3 nucleotides: TGTGCCATCGGGGCAGGGAGTAATGAAAAACTGTTTTTT.

This clonotype was counted at least ten times. The chain couples TRBV30 to TRBJ2-7, with 9 bases aligning to TRBD2. The J segment lost 6 bases and the V segment lost 2 bases, leaving 5 bases of the junction unmatched. The V gene's germline CDR1 is GTSNPN and CDR2 SVGIG (reference sequence). The CDR3 covers 13 residues. The CDR3: CAWSKAGGTEQYF. As DNA, the CDR3 is TGTGCCTGGAGTAAGGCGGGGGGGACCGAGCAGTACTTC.